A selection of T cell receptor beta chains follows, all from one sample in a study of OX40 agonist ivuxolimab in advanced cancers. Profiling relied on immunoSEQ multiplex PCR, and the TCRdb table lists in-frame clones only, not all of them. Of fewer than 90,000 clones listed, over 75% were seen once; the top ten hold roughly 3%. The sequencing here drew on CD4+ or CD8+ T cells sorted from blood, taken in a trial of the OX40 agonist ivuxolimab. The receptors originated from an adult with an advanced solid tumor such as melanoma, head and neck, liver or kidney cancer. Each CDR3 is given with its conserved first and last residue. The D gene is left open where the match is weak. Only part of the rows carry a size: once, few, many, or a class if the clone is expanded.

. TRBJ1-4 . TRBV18 TGTGCCAGCTCACTTTCACAGGCGACTAATGAAAAACTGTTTTTT CASSLSQATNEKLFF
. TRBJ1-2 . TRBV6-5 TGTGCCAGCAAGGGCGGGGTATGGGGCTACACCTTC CASKGGVWGYTF
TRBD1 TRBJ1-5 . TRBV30 TGTGCCTGGAGTAAGGGGCTGACAGGGAATCAGCCCCAGCATTTT CAWSKGLTGNQPQHF
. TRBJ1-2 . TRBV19 TGTGCCAGTTTGGGTGACAGAGCTAACTATGGCTACACCTTC CASLGDRANYGYTF
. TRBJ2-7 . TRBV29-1 TGCAGCGTTGAGGTGTCCTACGAGCAGTACTTC CSVEVSYEQYF
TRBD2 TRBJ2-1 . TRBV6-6 TGTGCCAGCCAAGGGACTAGCGGGACCAATGAGCAGTTCTTC CASQGTSGTNEQFF
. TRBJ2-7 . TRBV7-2 TGTGCCAGCAGCTTAGAGCCTGGGAACGAGCAGTACTTC CASSLEPGNEQYF
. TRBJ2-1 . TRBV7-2 TGTGCCAGCAGCTTAAGACAGTACAATGAGCAGTTCTTC CASSLRQYNEQFF
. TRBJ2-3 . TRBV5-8 TGTGCCAGCAGCTTGGGATCTCACGAGCGCACAGATACGCAGTATTTT CASSLGSHERTDTQYF
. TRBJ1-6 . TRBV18 TGTGCCAGCTCACCACGAGACAGCCAAGGGTCACCCCTCCACTTT CASSPRDSQGSPLHF
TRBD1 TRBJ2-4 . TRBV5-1 TGCGCCAGCAGCTTGGGCCCTTACAGGGGGCGGGCCAAAAACATTCAGTACTTC CASSLGPYRGRAKNIQYF
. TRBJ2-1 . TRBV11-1 TGTGCCAGCAGCCAACAGGCGAGCCCCAATGAGCAGTTCTTC CASSQQASPNEQFF
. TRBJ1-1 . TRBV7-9 TGTGCCAGCAGCTTAGTTCGGGGAGGGGGGACTGAAGCTTTCTTT CASSLVRGGGTEAFF
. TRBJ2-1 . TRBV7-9 TGTGCCAGCAGCTTTTATGGGGGCGCCTACAATGAGCAGTTCTTC CASSFYGGAYNEQFF
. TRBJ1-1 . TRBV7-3 TGTGCCAGCAGGTCAAGGGAGGCTGAAGCTTTCTTT CASRSREAEAFF
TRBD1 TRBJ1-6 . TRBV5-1 TGCGCCAGCAGCGTCGACAGGGAAAATTCACCCCTCCACTTT CASSVDRENSPLHF
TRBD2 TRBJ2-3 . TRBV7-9 TGTGCCAGCAGCTTAAGGCGGGAGGGAGCCACAGATACGCAGTATTTT CASSLRREGATDTQYF
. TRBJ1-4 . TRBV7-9 TGTGCCAGCAGCTTAGGCACAGGGTTTGAGGAAAAACTGTTTTTT CASSLGTGFEEKLFF
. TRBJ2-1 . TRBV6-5 TGTGCCAGCAGTGGGACTCCGAGCACTGAGCAGTTCTTC CASSGTPSTEQFF
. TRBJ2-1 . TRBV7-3 TGTGCCAGCAGCTTAGGGGGCCAGAACAGGGATGAGCAGTTCTTC CASSLGGQNRDEQFF
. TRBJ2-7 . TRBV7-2 TGTGCCAGCAGCCCAGCACAGGTTTCCTACGAGCAGTACTTC CASSPAQVSYEQYF
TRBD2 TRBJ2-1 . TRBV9 TGTGCCAGCAGCGTGACTAGCGATGAGCAGTTCTTC CASSVTSDEQFF
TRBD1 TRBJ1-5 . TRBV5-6 TGTGCCAGCAGCTTATTAGGGGGCGGCCTGGGAAAACAGCCCCAGCATTTT CASSLLGGGLGKQPQHF
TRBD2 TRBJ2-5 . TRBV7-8 TGTGCCAGCAGCTCGCGAAGCGGGGGACAAGAGACCCAGTACTTC CASSSRSGGQETQYF
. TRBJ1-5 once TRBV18 TGTGCCAGCTCACCTCAGGTGTCTAGCAATCAGCCCCAGCATTTT CASSPQVSSNQPQHF
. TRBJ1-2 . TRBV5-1 TGCGCCAGCAGCTTGGAAGACATCTATGGCTACACCTTC CASSLEDIYGYTF
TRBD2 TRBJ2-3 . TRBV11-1 TGTGCCAGCAGCTTAGGGACTAGCGGGAGGGGCACAGATACGCAGTATTTT CASSLGTSGRGTDTQYF
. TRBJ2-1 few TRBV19 TGTGCCAGTAGTATAGCCCTCTACAATGAGCAGTTCTTC CASSIALYNEQFF
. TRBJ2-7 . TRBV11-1 TGTGCCAGCAGGATTGGGACATCAGGCTCCTACGAGCAGTACTTC CASRIGTSGSYEQYF
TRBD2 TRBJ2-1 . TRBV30 TGTGCCTACAAGACTAGCGGATTCGCCTACAATGAGCAGTTCTTC CAYKTSGFAYNEQFF
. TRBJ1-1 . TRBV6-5 TGTGCCAGCAGTTACTCAGGCCGGTACACTGAAGCTTTCTTT CASSYSGRYTEAFF
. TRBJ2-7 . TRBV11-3 TGTGCCAGCCGATCCAGGGAAGGCGGCTACGAGCAGTACTTC CASRSREGGYEQYF
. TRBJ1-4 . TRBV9 TGTGCCAGCAGCGGACCCTCCGGGGCCTATAATGAAAAACTGTTTTTT CASSGPSGAYNEKLFF
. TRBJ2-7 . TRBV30 TGTGCCTTTCAGTTTTCCTACGAGCAGTACTTC CAFQFSYEQYF
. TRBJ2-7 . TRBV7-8 TGTGCCAGCAGCTTAGGAGGAGGGCCGAGTGAGCAGTACTTC CASSLGGGPSEQYF
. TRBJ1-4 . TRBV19 TGTGCCACCGGGAACAGGAATAATCGCGTTTACGAAAAACTGTTTTTT CATGNRNNRVYEKLFF
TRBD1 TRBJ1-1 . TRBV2 TGTGCCAGCAGGGTACAGGGGGCGAGTACTGAAGCTTTCTTT CASRVQGASTEAFF
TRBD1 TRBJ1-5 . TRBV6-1 TGTGCCAGCAGGGGAGGGGGCGGGAGCAATCAGCCCCAGCATTTT CASRGGGGSNQPQHF
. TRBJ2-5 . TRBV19 TGTGCCAGTAGTAACCAAAAGAAGGAGACCCAGTACTTC CASSNQKKETQYF
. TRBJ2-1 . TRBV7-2 TGTGCCAGCAGCCCGGGGGGCTTCTCCTACAATGAGCAGTTCTTC CASSPGGFSYNEQFF
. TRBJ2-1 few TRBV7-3 TGTGCCAGCAGCTACCAAGGACGGAACAATGAGCAGTTCTTC CASSYQGRNNEQFF
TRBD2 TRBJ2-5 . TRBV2 TGTGCCAGCAGTGAAGGTCTAGCGGGGGGACAAGAGACCCAGTACTTC CASSEGLAGGQETQYF
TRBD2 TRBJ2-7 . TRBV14 TGTGCCAGCAGCCTTGGGACTAGCGGGATCACTTCCTACGAGCAGTACTTC CASSLGTSGITSYEQYF
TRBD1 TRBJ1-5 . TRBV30 TGTGCCTGGAGTAAGAAGACAGGGATCGATCAGCCCCAGCATTTT CAWSKKTGIDQPQHF
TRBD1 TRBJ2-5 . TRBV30 TGTGCCTGGGGGGCCGACAGGGGAATGGGCCAGACCCAGTACTTC CAWGADRGMGQTQYF
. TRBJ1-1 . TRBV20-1 TGCAGTGCTAGCAAATTAACTGAAGCTTTCTTT CSASKLTEAFF
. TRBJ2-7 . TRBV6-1 TGTGCCAGCAGTGGCAGTACCTACGAGCAGTACTTC CASSGSTYEQYF
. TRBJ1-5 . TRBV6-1 TGTGCCACCCGGGGGGGGCTAGGCGGTCAGCCCCAGCATTTT CATRGGLGGQPQHF
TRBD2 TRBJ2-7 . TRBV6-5 TGTGCCAGCAGTTACATGACTAGCGGCTACGAGCAGTACTTC CASSYMTSGYEQYF
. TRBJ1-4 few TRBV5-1 TGCGCCAGCCGCGATCAGGGTAGGAATAATGAAAAACTGTTTTTT CASRDQGRNNEKLFF